Listed below are T cell receptor beta chains from one sample, sequenced in a study of stem cell transplantation in POMP-related autoinflammatory disease. TCRdb's table, derived via immunoSEQ multiplex PCR, lists solely in-frame clones and lacks some. The profile covers some 30,000 clones, with 88% appearing a single time and around 0.72% taken by the ten largest. This specimen was CD4+ T cells from PBMCs, taken before stem cell transplantation. The receptors come from a human donor with POMP-related autoinflammation and immune dysregulation (PRAID). Both conserved end residues are trimmed from each CDR3.

j_call v_call cdr3_aa
TRBJ1-1 TRBV2 ASSGRANTEAF
TRBJ1-1 TRBV4-1 ASSQGRGAGANTEAF
TRBJ1-1 TRBV2 ASRVQLDTEAF
TRBJ2-7 TRBV5-4 ASSHRGLAGDYEQY
TRBJ2-3 TRBV2 ASTRALNTQY
TRBJ2-7 TRBV5-1 ASSFGTGGISYEQY
TRBJ2-7 TRBV5-1 ASSLAGDGYEQY
TRBJ2-3 TRBV4-2 ASSQDAGGPVDTQY
TRBJ2-3 TRBV6-5 ASSYEAGVSDTQY
TRBJ2-1 TRBV2 ASRLAGGSSYNEQF
TRBJ2-2 TRBV6-1 ASQGQGVAGELF
TRBJ1-4 TRBV19 ASSLFTTNEKLF
TRBJ2-2 TRBV5-1 ASSPLGFGNGELF
TRBJ2-1 TRBV6-5 ASGYTSNEQF
TRBJ2-7 TRBV20-1 SALDYEQY
TRBJ1-4 TRBV10-2 ASRDRGEKLF
TRBJ2-2 TRBV5-1 ASSRKDRKNTGELF
TRBJ1-5 TRBV5-1 ASSLAGSSNQPQH
TRBJ2-2 TRBV7-6 ASSFEHWGELF
TRBJ2-7 TRBV5-1 ASSFGATTYEQY
TRBJ2-1 TRBV9 ASSVYDYNEQF
TRBJ1-1 TRBV11-2 ASSLVSAF
TRBJ1-3 TRBV27 ASSLEGFLGNTIY
TRBJ2-1 TRBV11-2 ASSEQGKRGNEQF
TRBJ1-1 TRBV28 ASSTWSEAF
TRBJ2-3 TRBV21-1 ASSNSSGRVADTQY
TRBJ1-4 TRBV6-1 ASSEAGGSNEKLF
TRBJ2-7 TRBV25-1 ASSEYGGGPYEQY
TRBJ1-4 TRBV6-5 ATSPGQPNEKLF
TRBJ2-1 TRBV4-2 ASSPSYAGAPNNEQF
TRBJ2-2 TRBV9 ASSYAAGVIGELF
TRBJ2-5 TRBV20-1 SVTARETQY
TRBJ1-1 TRBV6-4 ASSNSLDTEAF
TRBJ2-5 TRBV29-1 SVVGTGTETQY
TRBJ2-2 TRBV4-2 ASSQDPMRVNTGELF
TRBJ2-5 TRBV7-2 ASSFRSGGVVLETQY
TRBJ1-3 TRBV9 ASSQQGSGNTIY
TRBJ2-7 TRBV30 AWSPGQGLIYEQY